The 30 T cell receptor beta chains in this list originate from one sample, sequenced in a study of blood T cells in healthy people across ages (dated by TCRdb to the mid-2010s). The library was built by means of 5' RACE. Instrument used: Illumina HiSeq 2500. A second PCR of about 6 to 12 cycles was run with a J-beta primer mix and a sample-barcoded 5' primer. The raw public data were reprocessed by TCRdb itself: fastp quality trimming at Q25, MiXCR clonotype calling, in-frame beta chains only. Rows are combined by CDR3 protein, so each entry shows the most common genes and DNA. A total of under 1 million distinct CDR3 sequences appear in this sample, 44% of them only once. The ten biggest clones cover about a fifth of the sample. The sample taken for sequencing was blood. The source is a man in his 60s in good health.

This chain connects TRBV7-2 to TRBJ2-3, with TRBD2 matching 7 bases. The CDR3 contains 15 residues. With 5 bases clipped from V and 2 bases from J, the junction kept 7 bases outside the gene matches. The germline V gene encodes CDR1 SGHTA and CDR2 FQGNSA. CDR3 sequence reads: CASSPSGTNTDTQYF. DNA of the CDR3: TGTGCCAGCAGCCCCAGTGGGACTAACACAGATACGCAGTATTTT.

This clonotype was seen more than once but under ten times. The chain links TRBV10-3 to TRBJ2-3, with D perhaps matching TRBD1 (6 bases). V was trimmed by 3 bases and J by 4 bases, leaving 20 bases between them. The CDR3 covers 17 residues. Germline assignment: CDR1 ENHRY and CDR2 SYGVKD. The CDR3 region has the DNA TGTGCCATCAGTGACACGTCACAGGGTTCTGCCCCAGATACGCAGTATTTT. Its translation is CAISDTSQGSAPDTQYF.

This clonotype was recorded a few times. The rearrangement joins TRBV2 to TRBJ2-3, with D possibly TRBD2 on 5 matching bases. This CDR3 region has 14 residues. Trimming took off 3 bases at V and 4 bases at J, with 11 bases between the two ends. Germline V gives CDR1 SNHLY, CDR2 FYNNEI. The CDR3: CASSEAGVADTQYF. In nucleotides, the CDR3 is TGTGCCAGCAGTGAGGCGGGCGTAGCAGATACGCAGTATTTT.

This clonotype was found a few times. Here the CDR3 reads CASSDGLAGGIQETQYF. DNA of the CDR3: TGTGCCAGCAGCGACGGACTAGCGGGGGGGATTCAGGAGACCCAGTACTTC. The chain uses TRBV9 and TRBJ2-7; 15 positions match TRBD2. The assigned J gene may be wrong: the sequence end matches TRBJ2-5 better. Germline loops: CDR1 SGDLS, CDR2 YYNGEE. The CDR3 extends over 17 amino acids.

On this clonotype: The junction and the germline gene differ at one end; a read error may be behind it. The chain recombines TRBV27 with TRBJ1-4, with D perhaps matching TRBD1 (6 bases). The CDR3 covers 16 residues. Germline V gene sequence: CDR1 MNHEY, CDR2 SMNVEV (reference sequence). In DNA form, the CDR3 reads TGTGCCAGCAGTTTATCGGTGGGGGCAACTAATGAAGAACTGTTTTTT. Translating it yields CASSLSVGATNEELFF.

This clonotype was picked up a small number of times. This sequence joins TRBV29-1 and TRBJ1-5, with D hard to call. CDR3 size: 13 residues. V was cut by 3 bases and J by 1 base, with 7 bases left in between. In germline, CDR1 is SQVTM, CDR2 ANQGSEA. In DNA form, the CDR3 reads TGCAGCGTTGAGTTAGAAAGCAATCAGCCCCAGCATTTT. Residues: CSVELESNQPQHF.

This chain links TRBV6-2 or TRBV6-3 with TRBJ2-5; D uncertain. TRBJ2-7 explains the end of the DNA better; the J call may be wrong. The V gene's germline CDR1 is MNHEY and CDR2 SVGEGT. The length of the CDR3 is 14 residues. In nucleotides, the CDR3 is TGTGCCAGCAGTCGTCCCAGGACCCTACCCGAGCAGTACTTC. This codes for CASSRPRTLPEQYF.

The CDR3 sequence: CASSRTGFGNTDTQYF. CDR3 nucleotide sequence: TGTGCCAGCAGCAGGACAGGTTTCGGGAACACAGATACGCAGTATTTT. The chain employs TRBV6-1 and TRBJ2-3, with 7 nucleotides matching TRBD1. CDR1 MNHNS and CDR2 SASEGT come from the germline V gene. CDR3 length: 16 amino acids. Trimming took 6 bases from V and 2 from J; bases not matched to a gene: 11.

The chain couples TRBV10-3 to TRBJ1-2; no firm D call. Germline CDR1 ENHRY, CDR2 SYGVKD. V lost 0 bases, J lost 8 bases, and 4 bases lay in between. The CDR3 runs 11 residues. CDR3 residues: CAISESRGYTF. As DNA, the CDR3 is TGTGCCATCAGTGAGTCTCGGGGCTACACCTTC.

The rearrangement joins TRBV29-1 to TRBJ1-4; D not certain. Per germline, CDR1 SQVTM and CDR2 ANQGSEA. This CDR3 is 13 amino acids long. Trimming took off 4 bases at V and 4 bases at J, with 10 bases between the two ends. CDR3 loop: CSVGGRNNEKLFF. The DNA for the CDR3 is TGCAGCGTTGGGGGTCGGAATAATGAAAAACTGTTTTTT.

The rearrangement uses TRBV6-5 and TRBJ2-3; D perhaps matches TRBD2 (5 bases). Trimming pared 2 bases from V and 0 bases from J, leaving 9 bases between. This CDR3 has 15 amino acids. Germline loops: CDR1 MNHEY, CDR2 SVGAGI. The CDR3 loop is CASSYGRTSTDTQYF. The CDR3 nucleotides are TGTGCCAGCAGTTACGGACGGACTAGCACAGATACGCAGTATTTT.

This clonotype appeared a few times. This chain connects TRBV20-1 to TRBJ1-1; D perhaps matches TRBD1 (5 bases). Trimming stripped 6 bases from V and 4 bases from J, with 12 bases between. This CDR3 spans 12 amino acids. CDR1 and CDR2 from the germline V gene are DFQATT and SNEGSKA (reference sequence). The CDR3 sequence: CSAMQGFTEAFF. CDR3 bases: TGCAGTGCCATGCAGGGATTCACTGAAGCTTTCTTT.

This clonotype turned up a few times. The chain carries TRBV29-1 and TRBJ2-5, with D unclear. Trimming pared 3 bases from V and 2 bases from J, leaving 10 bases between. Germline V gene sequence: CDR1 SQVTM, CDR2 ANQGSEA. The CDR3 consists of 13 residues. DNA for the CDR3: TGCAGCGTTGATAGTTGGCCACAAGAGACCCAGTACTTC. Translation gives CSVDSWPQETQYF.

The chain has TRBV20-1 and TRBJ1-2; 7 positions agree with TRBD1. CDR1 and CDR2 (germline): DFQATT, SNEGSKA (reference sequence). The V segment lost 8 bases and the J segment 4 bases; nucleotides outside the gene matches: 7. The CDR3 extends over 12 amino acids. CDR3 in DNA: TGCAGTACAAGGGGGCAGATCTATGGCTACACCTTC. Amino acid sequence: CSTRGQIYGYTF.

This sequence joins TRBV2 and TRBJ2-5, with D tentatively TRBD2 (7 bases). The CDR3 is made up of 14 amino acids. The V end lost 1 base, the J end lost 6 bases, and 12 bases lay between the germline ends. Germline lookup yields CDR1 SNHLY and CDR2 FYNNEI. The DNA of the CDR3 is TGTGCCAGCAGTGAAGGGGGGGGCCGTCAGACCCAGTACTTC. Translation: CASSEGGGRQTQYF. The complete variable domain, with remaining parts taken from reference TRBV2 and TRBJ2-5, reads EPEVTQTPSHQVTQMGQEVILRCVPISNHLYFYWYRQILGQKVEFLVSFYNNEISEKSEIFDDQFSVERPDGSNFTLKIRSTKLEDSAMYFCASSEGGGRQTQYFGPGTRLLVL.

The chain combines TRBV20-1 with TRBJ1-1; no reliable D call. The germline V gene encodes CDR1 DFQATT and CDR2 SNEGSKA (reference sequence). V lost 5 bases to trimming and J lost 4 bases, with 14 bases between them. The CDR3 is 13 amino acids. CDR3 residues: CSAGSSRLTEAFF. The DNA for the CDR3 is TGCAGTGCTGGGTCCAGCAGACTCACTGAAGCTTTCTTT.

The rearrangement links TRBV12-3 or TRBV12-4 to TRBJ2-5, with a tentative D call TRBD1 (6 bases). V shed 3 bases and J shed 5 bases, with 13 bases lying between them. The CDR3 covers 14 residues. The CDR3 here is CASSFNRDGETQYF. The CDR3 DNA follows: TGTGCCAGCAGTTTCAACAGGGACGGTGAGACCCAGTACTTC.

This clonotype was seen only once. This chain uses TRBV6-6 with TRBJ2-5, with 9 bases matching TRBD1. After removal of 6 bases from V and 2 bases from J, the junction contained 7 bases not matched to a gene. This CDR3 is 15 amino acids long. The germline CDR1 and CDR2 sequences are MNHNY and SVGAGI (reference sequence). CDR3 DNA: TGTGCCAGCAGACTACAGGGGGCAACTCAAGAGACCCAGTACTTC. Translating it yields CASRLQGATQETQYF.

This chain uses TRBV5-1 with TRBJ2-3; perhaps TRBD1 as D (6 bases). Germline values: CDR1 SGHRS, CDR2 YFSETQ. Trimming shortened V by 0 bases and J by 0 bases, and 8 bases separated the two germline ends. The CDR3 has 15 residues. The CDR3 DNA reads as TGCGCCAGCAGCTTGGTAGACAGGAGCACAGATACGCAGTATTTT. It codes for CASSLVDRSTDTQYF.

Remarks on this clonotype: This clone may be a read error of a much larger clone one base away. CDR3 bases: TGTGCCAGCAGCTTGACCGGGACAGACTCCTACGAGCAGTACTTC. This gives the protein CASSLTGTDSYEQYF. The J gene is TRBJ2-7, the V gene TRBV5-4, with 7 bases lining up with TRBD1. V lost 1 base to trimming and J lost 0 bases; unmatched junction nucleotides: 4. CDR1 is SGHNT and CDR2 is YYREEE in the germline V gene (reference sequence). This CDR3 spans 15 amino acids.

This clonotype has a handful of counts. This chain joins TRBV6-1 and TRBJ2-4; TRBD2 agrees at 11 bases. The end of the DNA aligns better with TRBJ2-5, so the J call may be wrong. This CDR3 is built from 14 residues. CDR1 and CDR2 from the germline V gene are MNHNS and SASEGT. The CDR3 here is CALNEGLAAETQYF. The CDR3 DNA follows: TGTGCCTTGAACGAGGGACTAGCGGCAGAGACCCAGTACTTC.

J is TRBJ2-5 and V is TRBV7-9, with 7 bases identical to TRBD2. The J call may be in error: the DNA end matches TRBJ2-7 better. CDR1 and CDR2 (germline): SEHNR, FQNEAQ (reference sequence). CDR3 length: 15 residues. CDR3 region: CASSSAGESPYEQYF. The CDR3, as DNA: TGTGCCAGCAGCAGTGCGGGGGAGTCCCCTTACGAGCAGTACTTC.

This chain joins TRBV4-3 and TRBJ2-7; D is perhaps TRBD2 (6 bases). Germline-derived CDR1 and CDR2 are LGHNA and YSLEER. Trimming stripped 0 bases from V and 2 bases from J, with 8 bases between. The CDR3 extends over 14 amino acids. The CDR3 bases are TGCGCCAGCAGCCAAGAACTAGCCACCTACGAGCAGTACTTC. Translation gives CASSQELATYEQYF.

The V gene is TRBV10-2, the J gene TRBJ1-1; D might be TRBD1 (5 bases). V was cut by 6 bases and J by 7 bases, with 15 bases left in between. There are 13 residues in the CDR3. Germline values: CDR1 WSHSY, CDR2 SAAADI. The CDR3 DNA reads TGCGCCAGCAGGGATCCAATAAGGGGTGAAGCTTTCTTT. It codes for CASRDPIRGEAFF.

This clonotype was picked up a small number of times. The chain recombines TRBV5-6 with TRBJ1-2; perhaps TRBD1 as D (5 bases). Trimming pared 4 bases from V and 2 bases from J, leaving 12 bases between. CDR1 is SGHDT, CDR2 YYEEEE, per germline. CDR3 size: 14 residues. CDR3 region: CASSLWGENYGYTF. DNA of the CDR3: TGTGCCAGCAGCCTCTGGGGCGAGAACTATGGCTACACCTTC.

This clonotype showed up just a few times. The V and J genes are TRBV5-6 and TRBJ2-7; TRBD2 is a possible D gene (5 bases). The CDR3 has 15 amino acids. V was trimmed by 1 base and J by 0 bases, leaving 11 bases between them. Germline V lookup: CDR1 SGHDT, CDR2 YYEEEE. Here the CDR3 DNA reads TGTGCCAGCAGCTTGCTATCGGGGAGCTCCTACGAGCAGTACTTC. It encodes CASSLLSGSSYEQYF.

V and J are TRBV6-2 or TRBV6-3 and TRBJ2-6; 9 nucleotides match TRBD1. The CDR3 spans 19 residues. V dropped 2 bases and J dropped 0; count of bases not matched to a gene: 8. Germline V gives CDR1 MNHEY, CDR2 SVGEGT. The CDR3 sequence is CASSYGTGYPFSGANVLTF. The CDR3 bases are TGTGCCAGCAGTTACGGGACAGGGTATCCATTCTCTGGGGCCAACGTCCTGACTTTC.

This clonotype occurred many times. J is TRBJ2-7 and V is TRBV7-3, with D possibly being TRBD1 or TRBD2 (6 bases each). The CDR3 has 13 amino acids. The germline CDR1 and CDR2 sequences are SGHTA and FQGTGA. V shed 4 bases and J shed 3 bases, with 10 bases lying between them. The CDR3 spells CASSSEGGYEQYF. Here the CDR3 DNA reads TGTGCCAGCAGCTCGGAGGGGGGCTACGAGCAGTACTTC.

This chain uses TRBV6-5 with TRBJ2-2; perhaps TRBD2 as D (6 bases). Trimming stripped 5 bases from V and 5 bases from J, with 12 bases between. CDR3 length: 14 amino acids. Germline CDR1 MNHEY, CDR2 SVGAGI. The CDR3 here is CASSRGSFTGELFF. The CDR3 DNA follows: TGTGCCAGCAGTCGGGGGTCTTTTACCGGGGAGCTGTTTTTT.

The chain joins TRBV4-3 to TRBJ2-3; 7 bases map to TRBD1. V shed 1 base and J 6 bases; nucleotides not matched to a gene: 7. The CDR3 totals 15 residues. The V gene's germline CDR1 is LGHNA and CDR2 YSLEER. The CDR3: CASSQAPTGYDTQYF. In DNA form, the CDR3 reads TGCGCCAGCAGCCAAGCCCCGACAGGGTACGATACGCAGTATTTT.